This T cell receptor (beta chain) was recorded in a study of identical twins. TCRdb analysed the 5' RACE reads with MiXCR anew, one entry per CDR3 protein. The sample yields 550,000 to 700,000 distinct CDR3 sequences, around 20% seen once. The table lists this clonotype with a few counts. No antigen is known for it. Overall study results and limits: Cross-sectional statistics, not tracking of the same donors, supported the conclusions. Invariant cells of the MAIT and iNKT types might have partly distorted the zero-insertion analyses.

V lost 4 bases and J 2 bases, leaving 18 bases between the germline ends. This CDR3 is built from 17 residues. Germline V gene sequence: CDR1 SGHTA, CDR2 FQGNSA. Another study also made use of these data, one on T cells expressing NK-cell markers. That paper states: It remained uncertain whether the expanded NKG2C+ T cell clones were specific for HCMV antigens.

The TCR was taken from a woman in her late teens or twenties in good health. This sequence joins TRBV7-2 and TRBJ2-1; perhaps TRBD2 as D (7 bases). Sample: PBMCs. DNA for the CDR3: TGTGCCAGCAGCTCATCCCTTGGGGGGGCGGCCTACAATGAGCAGTTCTTC. Its protein is CASSSSLGGAAYNEQFF.